This passage covers 13 T cell receptor beta chains from one sample sequenced in a study of long-term antiretroviral therapy in people with HIV. Sequencing used immunoSEQ v3.0 at survey level. Sequenced by immunoSEQ multiplex PCR; TCRdb stores in-frame clones only, minus some. The table lists approximately 25,000 clones, over 85% of them singletons. The specimen was unsorted PBMCs, collected 7.6 years after starting antiretroviral therapy. These receptors all come from a woman aged 40-49 years with HIV.

This sequence joins TRBV7-9 and TRBJ1-6; TRBD1 is a possible D gene (6 bases). CDR3 size: 13 residues. Germline loops: CDR1 SEHNR, CDR2 FQNEAQ (reference sequence). V lost 5 bases to trimming and J lost 11 bases, with 13 bases between them. The CDR3 protein is CASSLTGFAPLHF. The CDR3 nucleotides are TGTGCCAGCAGCCTCACAGGGTTTGCACCCCTCCACTTT.

The J gene is TRBJ2-7, the V gene TRBV5-1, with TRBD2 matching 14 bases. Germline trimming cut 0 bases from V and 3 bases from J; bases unmatched to any gene: 5. CDR3 size: 17 residues. Germline CDR1 is SGHRS and CDR2 is YFSETQ. The CDR3, as DNA: TGCGCCAGCAGCTTGGGGGGACTAGCGGGGGAGCACTACGAGCAGTACTTC. Protein product: CASSLGGLAGEHYEQYF. Full variable domain (outside the CDR3, taken from reference TRBV5-1 and TRBJ2-7): KAGVTQTPRYLIKTRGQQVTLSCSPISGHRSVSWYQQTPGQGLQFLFEYFSETQRNKGNFPGRFSGRQFSNSRSEMNVSTLELGDSALYLCASSLGGLAGEHYEQYFGPGTRLTVT.

The V and J genes are TRBV9 and TRBJ2-1, with 9 bases that match TRBD2. Trimming cost V 0 bases and J 5 bases; bases outside gene matches: 18. CDR1 SGDLS and CDR2 YYNGEE come from the germline V gene. This CDR3 is built from 20 residues. The CDR3 region is CASSVASGGSARQRDNEQFF. CDR3 DNA sequence: TGTGCCAGCAGCGTAGCCAGCGGGGGGTCTGCACGGCAACGCGACAATGAGCAGTTCTTC.

The chain is built from TRBV5-4 and TRBJ1-1, with 8 bases lining up with TRBD1. CDR3 size: 12 residues. Trimming cost V 3 bases and J 7 bases; bases outside gene matches: 2. Per germline, CDR1 SGHNT and CDR2 YYREEE (reference sequence). The CDR3 DNA reads TGTGCCAGCAGCTACGGACAGGGTGAAGCTTTCTTT. It translates to CASSYGQGEAFF.

The chain carries TRBV30 and TRBJ1-5, with 7 nucleotides matching TRBD1. Germline CDR1 is GTSNPN and CDR2 is SVGIG (reference sequence). The CDR3 is 13 amino acids. With 5 bases clipped from V and 4 bases from J, the junction kept 5 bases outside the gene matches. CDR3 bases: TGTGCCTGGGGGGACAGTTTTAATCAGCCCCAGCATTTT. It translates to CAWGDSFNQPQHF. Together with reference TRBV30 and TRBJ1-5, the CDR3 gives the full variable domain: SQTIHQWPATLVQPVGSPLSLECTVEGTSNPNLYWYRQAAGRGLQLLFYSVGIGQISSEVPQNLSASRPQDRQFILSSKKLLLSDSGFYLCAWGDSFNQPQHFGDGTRLSIL.

The chain uses TRBV7-2 and TRBJ2-7; D remains ambiguous. V was clipped by 5 bases and J by 0 bases, with 11 bases between them. In germline, CDR1 is SGHTA, CDR2 FQGNSA. The CDR3 runs to 14 residues. The CDR3 is CASSTPSSSYEQYF. The DNA of the CDR3 is TGTGCCAGCAGCACCCCTTCCAGCTCCTACGAGCAGTACTTC. Full variable domain (missing parts from reference TRBV7-2 and TRBJ2-7): GAGVSQSPSNKVTEKGKDVELRCDPISGHTALYWYRQSLGQGLEFLIYFQGNSAPDKSGLPSDRFSAERTGGSVSTLTIQRTQQEDSAVYLCASSTPSSSYEQYFGPGTRLTVT.

CDR3 loop: CAWSGTAGQPQHF. CDR3 nucleotide sequence: TGTGCCTGGAGTGGGACGGCCGGGCAGCCCCAGCATTTT. The genes are TRBV30 and TRBJ1-5, with D uncertain. The CDR3 sequence is 13 residues long. The germline V and J ends were trimmed by 1 base and 7 bases, with 11 bases remaining between them. Germline assignment: CDR1 GTSNPN and CDR2 SVGIG (reference sequence).

The V and J genes are TRBV19 and TRBJ1-2, with TRBD1 matching 9 bases. CDR1 is LNHDA, CDR2 SQIVND, per germline (reference sequence). This CDR3 has 16 residues. Germline trimming cut 5 bases from V and 7 bases from J; bases unmatched to any gene: 14. CDR3 in amino acids: CASSPRWGQGAPGYTF. DNA for the CDR3: TGTGCCAGTAGTCCCCGGTGGGGACAGGGTGCCCCTGGCTACACCTTC.

CDR3 sequence reads: CASSTFQETQYF. The CDR3 nucleotides read TGTGCCAGCAGCACTTTCCAAGAGACCCAGTACTTC. The chain uses TRBV7-2 and TRBJ2-5; no reliable D call. The CDR3 is made up of 12 amino acids. CDR1 and CDR2 from the germline V gene are SGHTA and FQGNSA. The germline V and J ends were trimmed by 5 bases and 1 base, with 5 bases remaining between them. The variable domain in full, with the rest retrieved from reference TRBV7-2 and TRBJ2-5, is GAGVSQSPSNKVTEKGKDVELRCDPISGHTALYWYRQSLGQGLEFLIYFQGNSAPDKSGLPSDRFSAERTGGSVSTLTIQRTQQEDSAVYLCASSTFQETQYFGPGTRLLVL.

V and J are TRBV5-6 and TRBJ2-7; 7 bases fit TRBD1. V shed 4 bases, J shed 2 bases, and the junction held 9 bases outside the gene matches. In germline, CDR1 is SGHDT, CDR2 YYEEEE. The CDR3 sequence is 15 residues long. CDR3 DNA: TGTGCCAGCAGCGGAGGATATGACAGGGCCTACGAGCAGTACTTC. This gives the protein CASSGGYDRAYEQYF.

J is TRBJ2-1 and V is TRBV7-2; 11 bases fit TRBD2. Germline V gives CDR1 SGHTA, CDR2 FQGNSA. Germline trimming cut 5 bases from V and 9 bases from J; bases unmatched to any gene: 9. The CDR3 is made up of 15 amino acids. CDR3 in amino acids: CASSLSGGAVGEQFF. CDR3 in DNA: TGTGCCAGCAGCCTTAGCGGGGGGGCAGTCGGTGAGCAGTTCTTC.

This clone has just a few counts. This chain joins TRBV7-2 and TRBJ1-2; no clear D. Germline V gene sequence: CDR1 SGHTA, CDR2 FQGNSA. The CDR3 contains 13 residues. The V end was cut by 1 base, the J end by 8 bases, with 11 bases between. CDR3 coding DNA: TGTGCCAGCAGCTTAGTGAAGGAGAGCGGCTACACCTTC. This codes for CASSLVKESGYTF.

V usage is TRBV30 and J usage is TRBJ1-5; no firm D call. The V gene lost 4 bases and the J gene lost 0 bases, with 7 bases spanning the gap. CDR1 and CDR2 (germline): GTSNPN, SVGIG (reference sequence). The CDR3 loop spans 13 amino acids. CDR3 DNA sequence: TGTGCCTGGACCTCCAGTAGCAATCAGCCCCAGCATTTT. Its translation is CAWTSSSNQPQHF.